A single sample is the source of the 5 T cell receptor beta chains below, sequenced in a study of T-cell reconstitution after alpha-beta-depleted transplantation in children. A TCRbeta library incorporating unique molecular identifiers was prepared. One entry per CDR3 protein results from TCRdb running MiXCR on the PCR reads. The sample records about 980,000 distinct CDR3 sequences, around 30% being singletons. Here the sequenced sample was PBMCs, mostly from graft donor cells, taken 360 days after TCRalphabeta/CD19-depleted stem cell transplant. The origin of the receptors is a boy under two years old who had a stem cell transplant for SCID, so the T cells may come from the graft donor.

This sequence joins TRBV12-3 or TRBV12-4 and TRBJ1-2, with D uncertain. The ends were cut back, 4 bases at V and 6 bases at J, with 12 bases in the middle. The CDR3 consists of 13 residues. The CDR3 nucleotides are TGTGCCAGCAGTTCCCTGCGACCGCATGGCTACACCTTC. As protein: CASSSLRPHGYTF.

This clonotype showed up just a few times. The chain combines TRBV7-8 with TRBJ2-7, with D unclear. CDR1 SGHVS and CDR2 FQNEAQ come from the germline V gene. Trimming stripped 1 base from V and 4 bases from J, with 8 bases between. The CDR3 has 13 amino acids. CDR3 in amino acids: CASSLVNPYEQYF. CDR3 DNA sequence: TGTGCCAGCAGCTTAGTTAACCCTTACGAGCAGTACTTC.

This clonotype was observed a handful of times. The rearrangement uses TRBV20-1 and TRBJ2-5, with D possibly matching TRBD2 (6 bases). Germline lookup yields CDR1 DFQATT and CDR2 SNEGSKA (reference sequence). Trimming took 0 bases from V and 2 from J, leaving 19 bases between them. This CDR3 has 17 amino acids. Here the CDR3 reads CSARDLVAGRYQETQYF. CDR3 sequence (DNA): TGCAGTGCTAGAGATCTAGTGGCAGGGAGGTATCAAGAGACCCAGTACTTC.

The chain recombines TRBV9 with TRBJ1-1, with no clear D. The germline gives CDR1 SGDLS, CDR2 YYNGEE. The CDR3 totals 15 residues. V lost 4 bases and J lost 6, with 19 bases in between. Written as DNA, the CDR3 is TGTGCCAGCAGCCCCCTCCCCATAGAGGGTTCTGAAGCTTTCTTT. Encoded protein: CASSPLPIEGSEAFF.

This clonotype was observed a handful of times. The chain recombines TRBV12-3 or TRBV12-4 with TRBJ2-5; 8 positions match TRBD1. The CDR3 covers 13 residues. V lost 6 bases to trimming and J lost 5 bases; unmatched junction nucleotides: 5. The CDR3 DNA sequence: TGTGCCAGCAGGGACAGGGCCCGGGAGACCCAGTACTTC. This encodes CASRDRARETQYF.